The rows below give T cell receptor beta chains drawn from one sample of a study of blood T cell repertoires in COVID-19. Produced via immunoSEQ multiplex PCR; TCRdb's table is partial and in-frame only. The table lists fewer than 400,000 clones, around nine tenths of them singletons, with 10% in the top ten. The sample was PBMCs or T cells enriched from blood (not recorded which). The receptors come from a woman between 50 and 59 years old who had recovered from COVID-19. The CDR3 runs from the conserved cysteine through the conserved F or W. The D gene is left open where the match is weak. Some rows have no size entry. The others give once, few or many, or a class for an expanded clone.

d_call	v_call	j_call	clone_size	cdr3_aa	cdr3_nt
TRBD1	TRBV15	TRBJ1-2	.	CATSRRRGTGNGYTF	TGTGCCACCAGCAGACGAAGAGGGACAGGGAATGGCTACACCTTC
.	TRBV6-5	TRBJ1-1	once	CASSPLMNTEAFF	TGTGCCAGCTCCCCCTTAATGAACACTGAAGCTTTCTTT
.	TRBV18	TRBJ1-3	.	CASSPRDIAGNTIYF	TGTGCCAGCTCACCCCGAGACATAGCTGGAAACACCATATATTTT
.	TRBV28	TRBJ1-1	few	CASSLGAIPEAFF	TGTGCCAGCAGTTTGGGGGCGATACCTGAAGCTTTCTTT
TRBD1	TRBV5-4	TRBJ2-7	.	CASSPTTKDRGDEQYF	TGTGCCAGCAGCCCGACAACGAAGGACAGGGGCGACGAGCAGTACTTC
.	TRBV6-5	TRBJ1-1	.	CASSLQGQGSTEAFF	TGTGCCAGCAGTTTGCAGGGGCAAGGTTCCACTGAAGCTTTCTTT
TRBD2	TRBV30	TRBJ2-5	.	CAWTPGLAGTETQYF	TGTGCCTGGACGCCGGGACTAGCGGGGACAGAGACCCAGTACTTC
TRBD1	TRBV19	TRBJ1-5	few	CASLRQGDSNQPQHF	TGTGCCAGTCTAAGACAGGGGGATAGCAATCAGCCCCAGCATTTT
TRBD1	TRBV5-1	TRBJ1-5	.	CASSLTGDSNQPQHF	TGCGCCAGCAGCCTGACAGGGGACAGCAATCAGCCCCAGCATTTT
TRBD1	TRBV7-9	TRBJ1-6	.	CASSSDRVKGPLHF	TGTGCCAGCAGCTCGGACAGGGTTAAGGGACCCCTCCACTTT
.	TRBV7-9	TRBJ1-2	.	CASSLANRNYGYTF	TGTGCCAGCAGCTTAGCGAACAGGAACTATGGCTACACCTTC
.	TRBV2	TRBJ1-1	.	CASRRMGGTEAFF	TGTGCCAGCCGAAGGATGGGCGGGACTGAAGCTTTCTTT
TRBD1	TRBV19	TRBJ1-2	.	CASRGTGESHGYTF	TGTGCCAGTAGGGGGACAGGGGAAAGCCATGGCTACACCTTC
.	TRBV5-6	TRBJ2-4	once	CASSRRGAKNIQYF	TGTGCCAGCAGCCGACGGGGTGCCAAAAACATTCAGTACTTC
TRBD1	TRBV2	TRBJ1-2	.	CASTAEIRTGGIYGYTF	TGTGCCAGCACAGCAGAGATCCGGACAGGGGGCATCTATGGCTACACCTTC
TRBD1	TRBV7-2	TRBJ1-1	.	CASSLAGTASTEAFF	TGTGCCAGCAGCTTAGCCGGGACAGCGTCCACTGAAGCTTTCTTT
.	TRBV28	TRBJ1-2	.	CASTPDQGGFYFGYTF	TGTGCCAGCACCCCAGATCAGGGCGGTTTTTATTTCGGCTACACCTTC
.	TRBV27	TRBJ1-1	once	CASSLPAIHTTDRFNTEAFF	TGTGCCAGCAGTTTACCCGCTATCCATACAACGGACAGATTTAACACTGAAGCTTTCTTT
TRBD1	TRBV5-1	TRBJ2-7	.	CASSPWGQGYEQYF	TGCGCCAGCAGCCCCTGGGGACAGGGATACGAGCAGTACTTC
.	TRBV7-9	TRBJ2-1	once	CASSLVDDPTHGNEQFF	TGTGCCAGCAGCTTAGTTGATGATCCAACTCACGGGAATGAGCAGTTCTTC
TRBD2	TRBV15	TRBJ2-1	.	CATSWGRAIDNEQFF	TGTGCCACCAGCTGGGGGAGGGCGATAGACAATGAGCAGTTCTTC
.	TRBV11-1	TRBJ1-6	.	CASSSYQRNSPLHF	TGTGCCAGCAGCTCATATCAGCGTAATTCACCCCTCCACTTT
.	TRBV9	TRBJ2-3	.	CASSLSTDTQYF	TGTGCCAGCAGCCTATCCACAGATACGCAGTATTTT
.	TRBV7-9	TRBJ1-2	.	CASSLGSGRDYGYTF	TGTGCCAGCAGCTTAGGGTCAGGGAGGGACTATGGCTACACCTTC
TRBD1	TRBV11-2	TRBJ1-2	.	CASSLVGTGGYTF	TGTGCCAGCAGCTTAGTAGGGACAGGGGGCTACACCTTC
TRBD1	TRBV28	TRBJ1-1	.	CASRHSLTGHPEAFF	TGTGCCAGCAGACATTCCCTGACAGGGCATCCTGAAGCTTTCTTT
.	TRBV27	TRBJ1-2	.	CASSLGRLYGYTF	TGTGCCAGCAGTTTAGGGAGATTATATGGCTACACCTTC
TRBD1	TRBV3-1/TRBV3-2	TRBJ1-1	.	CASRPNRGRMNTEAFF	TGTGCCAGCAGACCGAACAGGGGGCGTATGAACACTGAAGCTTTCTTT
TRBD1	TRBV3-1/TRBV3-2	TRBJ1-2	.	CASSPTGGFYGYTF	TGTGCCAGCAGCCCGACAGGGGGCTTCTATGGCTACACCTTC
.	TRBV7-2	TRBJ1-2	.	CASSSTGGLAGYTF	TGTGCCAGCAGCTCAACCGGGGGATTGGCAGGCTACACCTTC
TRBD2	TRBV7-9	TRBJ2-2	.	CASSPRGSGSTGELFF	TGTGCCAGCAGCCCCCGGGGTAGCGGGAGCACCGGGGAGCTGTTTTTT
.	TRBV29-1	TRBJ1-2	.	CSVEGAGDYGYTF	TGCAGCGTTGAAGGGGCGGGCGACTATGGCTACACCTTC
TRBD1	TRBV19	TRBJ1-1	.	CASTPFQGGRKTEAFF	TGTGCCAGTACTCCTTTTCAGGGGGGTCGAAAGACTGAAGCTTTCTTT
.	TRBV14	TRBJ2-1	once	CASSQDRAGEYNEQFF	TGTGCCAGCAGCCAAGATAGGGCAGGGGAATACAATGAGCAGTTCTTC
TRBD2	TRBV5-6	TRBJ2-7	.	CASSGTSGLFEQYF	TGTGCCAGCAGCGGGACTAGCGGGCTTTTCGAGCAGTACTTC
TRBD2	TRBV24-1	TRBJ2-1	.	CATSDPTPSGGMDEQFF	TGTGCCACCAGTGATCCCACCCCTAGCGGGGGGATGGATGAGCAGTTCTTC
TRBD1	TRBV6-5	TRBJ1-2	.	CASRSPTTGSGGYTF	TGTGCCAGCAGATCGCCAACGACAGGGTCGGGCGGCTACACCTTC
TRBD1	TRBV6-5	TRBJ2-6	.	CASSLGQGVFNVLTF	TGTGCCAGCAGTCTGGGACAGGGGGTTTTCAACGTCCTGACTTTC
.	TRBV5-4	TRBJ2-2	.	CASSPTETGELFF	TGTGCCAGCAGCCCGACAGAAACCGGGGAGCTGTTTTTT
.	TRBV5-6	TRBJ1-3	.	CASSWWGTSSGNTIYF	TGTGCCAGCAGCTGGTGGGGCACATCCTCTGGAAACACCATATATTTT
TRBD2	TRBV11-2	TRBJ2-7	.	CASSAVPSGGPKSHEQYF	TGTGCCAGCAGCGCAGTCCCTAGCGGGGGGCCGAAATCCCACGAGCAGTACTTC
.	TRBV28	TRBJ1-6	.	CASNRVPNSPLHF	TGTGCCAGCAACAGGGTTCCGAATTCACCCCTCCACTTT
TRBD1	TRBV4-1	TRBJ1-2	many	CASSPRQGDRYGYTF	TGCGCCAGCAGCCCTCGACAGGGCGACCGGTATGGCTACACCTTC
.	TRBV20-1	TRBJ1-1	.	CSPTGETEAFF	TGCAGTCCGACGGGGGAGACTGAAGCTTTCTTT
.	TRBV11-2	TRBJ1-6	.	CASSDIWHNSPLHF	TGTGCCAGCAGCGACATATGGCACAATTCACCCCTCCACTTT
.	TRBV7-2	TRBJ1-4	.	CASSLGRQYHATNEKLFF	TGTGCCAGCAGCTTAGGGCGACAGTACCATGCAACTAATGAAAAACTGTTTTTT
.	TRBV3-1/TRBV3-2	TRBJ2-5	.	CASSSPNRQETQYF	TGTGCCAGCAGCTCCCCAAACAGGCAAGAGACCCAGTACTTC
TRBD1	TRBV7-2	TRBJ2-7	.	CASSTWTGTDEQYF	TGTGCCAGCAGCACCTGGACAGGGACGGACGAGCAGTACTTC
.	TRBV4-1	TRBJ2-1	.	CASSQGPEGQFF	TGCGCCAGCAGCCAGGGCCCCGAGGGGCAGTTCTTC
.	TRBV7-2	TRBJ1-5	.	CASSLTRLDQPQHF	TGTGCCAGCAGCTTAACGCGGTTGGATCAGCCCCAGCATTTT
.	TRBV2	TRBJ1-3	.	CASSVDSTSGNTIYF	TGTGCCAGCAGTGTGGACTCAACATCTGGAAACACCATATATTTT
.	TRBV13	TRBJ2-7	.	CASSFRRVSEQYF	TGTGCCAGCAGCTTCCGCAGGGTTTCCGAGCAGTACTTC
.	TRBV5-5	TRBJ2-7	.	CASSLSPGREYEQYF	TGTGCCAGCAGCTTGTCACCAGGGCGTGAGTACGAGCAGTACTTC
.	TRBV11-3	TRBJ2-1	.	CASSLGREQFF	TGTGCCAGCAGCTTGGGGCGTGAGCAGTTCTTC
TRBD2	TRBV27	TRBJ2-3	.	CASSNQAGGLADTQYF	TGTGCCAGCAGTAACCAAGCGGGGGGGCTTGCAGATACGCAGTATTTT
TRBD2	TRBV9	TRBJ2-7	.	CASSVSGLAGNEQYF	TGTGCCAGCAGCGTATCGGGACTAGCGGGGAACGAGCAGTACTTC